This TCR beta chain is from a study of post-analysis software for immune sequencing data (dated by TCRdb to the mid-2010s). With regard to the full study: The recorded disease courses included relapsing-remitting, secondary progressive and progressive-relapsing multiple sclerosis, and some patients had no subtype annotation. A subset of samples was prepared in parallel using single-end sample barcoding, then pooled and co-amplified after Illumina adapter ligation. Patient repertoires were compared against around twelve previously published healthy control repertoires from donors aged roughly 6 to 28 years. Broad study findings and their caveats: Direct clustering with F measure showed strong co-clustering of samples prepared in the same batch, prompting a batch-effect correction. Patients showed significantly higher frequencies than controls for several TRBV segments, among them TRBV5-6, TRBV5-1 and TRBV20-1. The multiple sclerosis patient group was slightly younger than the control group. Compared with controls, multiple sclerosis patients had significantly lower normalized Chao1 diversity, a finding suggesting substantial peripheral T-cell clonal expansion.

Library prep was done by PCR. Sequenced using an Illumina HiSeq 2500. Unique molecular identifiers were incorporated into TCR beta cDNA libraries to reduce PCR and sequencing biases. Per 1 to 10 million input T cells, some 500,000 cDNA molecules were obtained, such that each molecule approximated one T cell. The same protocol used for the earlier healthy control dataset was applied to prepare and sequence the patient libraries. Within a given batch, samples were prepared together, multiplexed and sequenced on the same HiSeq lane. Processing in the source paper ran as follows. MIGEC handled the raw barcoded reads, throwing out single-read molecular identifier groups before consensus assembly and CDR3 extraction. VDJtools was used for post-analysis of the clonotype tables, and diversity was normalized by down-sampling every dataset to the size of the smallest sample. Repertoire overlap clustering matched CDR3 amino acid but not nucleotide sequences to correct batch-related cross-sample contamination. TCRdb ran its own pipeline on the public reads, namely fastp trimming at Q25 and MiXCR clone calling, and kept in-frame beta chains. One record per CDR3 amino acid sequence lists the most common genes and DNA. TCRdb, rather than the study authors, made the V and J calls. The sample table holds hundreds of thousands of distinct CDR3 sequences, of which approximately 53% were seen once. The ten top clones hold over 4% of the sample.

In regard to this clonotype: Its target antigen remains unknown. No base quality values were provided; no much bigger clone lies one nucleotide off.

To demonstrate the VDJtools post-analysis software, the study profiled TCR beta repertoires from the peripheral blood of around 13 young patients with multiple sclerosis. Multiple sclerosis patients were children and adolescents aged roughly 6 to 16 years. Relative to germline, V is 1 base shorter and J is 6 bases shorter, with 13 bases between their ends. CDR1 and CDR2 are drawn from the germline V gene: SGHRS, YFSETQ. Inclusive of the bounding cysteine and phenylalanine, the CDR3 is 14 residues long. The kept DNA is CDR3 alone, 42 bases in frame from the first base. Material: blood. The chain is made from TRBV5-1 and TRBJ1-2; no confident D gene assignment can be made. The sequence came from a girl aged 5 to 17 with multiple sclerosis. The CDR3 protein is CASSLFGGLDGYTF. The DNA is TGCGCCAGCAGCTTGTTCGGAGGACTGGATGGCTACACCTTC.